These T cell receptor beta chains were read from a single sample in a study of blood T cell repertoires in COVID-19. Using immunoSEQ multiplex PCR, the repertoire was profiled, and TCRdb retains in-frame clones only, with some absent. The data contain about 50,000 clones, around 89% of them singletons. The sequenced sample was peripheral blood. The receptor source for this set is a human donor in a cohort sampled during active COVID-19. Each CDR3 is given with its conserved first and last residue. A D gene is named only where the DNA matches it firmly. Only some rows state a clone size, as once, few, many or a class for expanded clones.

abundance: .
d_gene: .
j_gene: TRBJ1-2
v_gene: TRBV4-1
CDR3nt: TGCGCCAGCAGCCAAGAATTGACAGCTTCCCCCTATGGCTACACCTTC
CDR3aa: CASSQELTASPYGYTF

abundance: once
d_gene: TRBD2
j_gene: TRBJ2-7
v_gene: TRBV19
CDR3nt: TGTGCCAGTAGTCGGACTAGCCCCTCCTACGAGCAGTACTTC
CDR3aa: CASSRTSPSYEQYF

abundance: .
d_gene: TRBD1
j_gene: TRBJ1-1
v_gene: TRBV27
CDR3nt: TGTGCCAGCAGCAGGATTGACAGGGCCCTAGAAGCTTTCTTT
CDR3aa: CASSRIDRALEAFF

abundance: .
d_gene: TRBD2
j_gene: TRBJ2-7
v_gene: TRBV28
CDR3nt: TGTGCCAGCAGACTGGGACTAGCGGGGAACTACGAGCAGTACTTC
CDR3aa: CASRLGLAGNYEQYF

abundance: .
d_gene: TRBD1
j_gene: TRBJ2-7
v_gene: TRBV9
CDR3nt: TGTGCCAGCAGCGTAGATCCCAACAGGGGGCCCAGGGAGCAGTACTTC
CDR3aa: CASSVDPNRGPREQYF

abundance: .
d_gene: TRBD1
j_gene: TRBJ2-7
v_gene: TRBV18
CDR3nt: TGTGCCAGCTCACCCTCGGACAGGGGGCTAATGTACGAGCAGTACTTC
CDR3aa: CASSPSDRGLMYEQYF

abundance: .
d_gene: .
j_gene: TRBJ1-1
v_gene: TRBV27
CDR3nt: TGTGCCAGCGGCGACACCAACATGGGGAACACTGAAGCTTTCTTT
CDR3aa: CASGDTNMGNTEAFF

abundance: .
d_gene: .
j_gene: TRBJ1-1
v_gene: TRBV6-5
CDR3nt: TGTGCCAGCAAAAGCATCACTGAAGCTTTCTTT
CDR3aa: CASKSITEAFF

abundance: .
d_gene: .
j_gene: TRBJ2-2
v_gene: TRBV5-1
CDR3nt: TGCGCCAGCAGCTGGGACATGGCCGCCGGGGAGCTGTTTTTT
CDR3aa: CASSWDMAAGELFF

abundance: .
d_gene: .
j_gene: TRBJ2-7
v_gene: TRBV7-3
CDR3nt: TGTGCCAGCAGCTTAACTGGGGCTCGGGAGCAGTACTTC
CDR3aa: CASSLTGAREQYF

abundance: .
d_gene: .
j_gene: TRBJ1-4
v_gene: TRBV5-1
CDR3nt: TGCGCCAGCAGCTTGGTTTCGGGGGATAATGAAAAACTGTTTTTT
CDR3aa: CASSLVSGDNEKLFF

abundance: .
d_gene: .
j_gene: TRBJ2-5
v_gene: TRBV2
CDR3nt: TGTGCCAGCAGTGACCTGAGGTGGACCCAGTACTTC
CDR3aa: CASSDLRWTQYF

abundance: few
d_gene: TRBD1
j_gene: TRBJ1-1
v_gene: TRBV28
CDR3nt: TGTGCCAGCAGCCCCGGGACAGGAAAAGTGAACACTGAAGCTTTCTTT
CDR3aa: CASSPGTGKVNTEAFF

abundance: .
d_gene: .
j_gene: TRBJ1-4
v_gene: TRBV28
CDR3nt: TGTGCCAGCAACCGGGGGGGATCAGGCCCTGAAAAACTGTTTTTT
CDR3aa: CASNRGGSGPEKLFF

abundance: .
d_gene: .
j_gene: TRBJ1-2
v_gene: TRBV4-3
CDR3nt: TGCGCCAGCAGCCAAGATCCCTACTATGGCTACACCTTC
CDR3aa: CASSQDPYYGYTF

abundance: .
d_gene: .
j_gene: TRBJ2-5
v_gene: TRBV5-4
CDR3nt: TGTGCCAGCAGCTTGGCTGGGGCGGATGAGACCCAGTACTTC
CDR3aa: CASSLAGADETQYF

abundance: .
d_gene: .
j_gene: TRBJ2-7
v_gene: TRBV18
CDR3nt: TGTGCCAGCTCCCCTAGCGCAGGGCTCTACGAGCAGTACTTC
CDR3aa: CASSPSAGLYEQYF

abundance: .
d_gene: .
j_gene: TRBJ1-1
v_gene: TRBV12-5
CDR3nt: TGTGCTAGTGGGGGGGGTGAAGCTTTCTTT
CDR3aa: CASGGGEAFF

abundance: .
d_gene: .
j_gene: TRBJ2-3
v_gene: TRBV6-5
CDR3nt: TGTGCCAGCAGTTTCGGACAGAGCACAGATACGCAGTATTTT
CDR3aa: CASSFGQSTDTQYF

abundance: .
d_gene: TRBD1
j_gene: TRBJ2-4
v_gene: TRBV14
CDR3nt: TGTGCCAGCAGCCAAGAGGACAGGCCCAAAAACATTCAGTACTTC
CDR3aa: CASSQEDRPKNIQYF

abundance: .
d_gene: .
j_gene: TRBJ2-1
v_gene: TRBV3-1/TRBV3-2
CDR3nt: TGTGCCAGCAGTCCGGGACACTTTAACAATGAGCAGTTCTTC
CDR3aa: CASSPGHFNNEQFF

abundance: .
d_gene: .
j_gene: TRBJ2-7
v_gene: TRBV30
CDR3nt: TGTGCCTGGAGTGTACCTCCAAGCCTAGAGCAGTACTTC
CDR3aa: CAWSVPPSLEQYF

abundance: .
d_gene: .
j_gene: TRBJ2-7
v_gene: TRBV10-2
CDR3nt: TGCGCCAGCAGTGAGTCACGGTGGGGGGGCGCCTACGAGCAGTACTTC
CDR3aa: CASSESRWGGAYEQYF

abundance: .
d_gene: .
j_gene: TRBJ1-1
v_gene: TRBV6-5
CDR3nt: TGTGCCAGCAGTCTACAGGGGAACACTGAAGCTTTCTTT
CDR3aa: CASSLQGNTEAFF

abundance: .
d_gene: TRBD1
j_gene: TRBJ1-1
v_gene: TRBV29-1
CDR3nt: TGCAGCGTTGATCAGGGGGCAGGCGCTTTCTTT
CDR3aa: CSVDQGAGAFF

abundance: .
d_gene: .
j_gene: TRBJ1-1
v_gene: TRBV6-5
CDR3nt: TGTGCCAGCTATCACAGTTACACTGAAGCTTTCTTT
CDR3aa: CASYHSYTEAFF

abundance: .
d_gene: .
j_gene: TRBJ1-5
v_gene: TRBV19
CDR3nt: TGTGCCAGTAGTATCGGGGGGCCTCTTAATCAGCCCCAGCATTTT
CDR3aa: CASSIGGPLNQPQHF

abundance: once
d_gene: .
j_gene: TRBJ2-2
v_gene: TRBV11-3
CDR3nt: TGTGCCAGCAGCTTAAGCGGCACCGGGGAGCTGTTTTTT
CDR3aa: CASSLSGTGELFF

abundance: .
d_gene: TRBD2
j_gene: TRBJ2-5
v_gene: TRBV3-1/TRBV3-2
CDR3nt: TGTGCCAGCAGCCAGGGTAGCGGGGGCTTGTACCAAGAGACCCAGTACTTC
CDR3aa: CASSQGSGGLYQETQYF

abundance: few
d_gene: .
j_gene: TRBJ1-1
v_gene: TRBV6-2/TRBV6-3
CDR3nt: TGTGCCAGCAGTTTTACAGGGTTGAACACTGAAGCTTTCTTT
CDR3aa: CASSFTGLNTEAFF

abundance: .
d_gene: TRBD2
j_gene: TRBJ2-1
v_gene: TRBV6-5
CDR3nt: TGTGCCAGCCTTCCGGATCGGCGGGGGAACGAGCAGTTCTTC
CDR3aa: CASLPDRRGNEQFF

abundance: once
d_gene: .
j_gene: TRBJ2-7
v_gene: TRBV27
CDR3nt: TGTGCCAGCAGTTTACGGGGAGTGGGCGAGCAGTACTTC
CDR3aa: CASSLRGVGEQYF

abundance: .
d_gene: .
j_gene: TRBJ2-2
v_gene: TRBV11-1
CDR3nt: TGTGCCAGCAGCTTCGTTCCCGGGGAGCTGTTTTTT
CDR3aa: CASSFVPGELFF

abundance: .
d_gene: TRBD2
j_gene: TRBJ2-5
v_gene: TRBV27
CDR3nt: TGTGCCAGCAGTTTAATTCCGGGACTACAGGAGACCCAGTACTTC
CDR3aa: CASSLIPGLQETQYF

abundance: few
d_gene: TRBD1
j_gene: TRBJ2-7
v_gene: TRBV6-5
CDR3nt: TGTGCCAGCAGTCGAACAGGGACAGATCCCTACGAGCAGTACTTC
CDR3aa: CASSRTGTDPYEQYF

abundance: once
d_gene: TRBD1
j_gene: TRBJ1-2
v_gene: TRBV29-1
CDR3nt: TGCAGCGTTGAAAAGGGGGCGGTCAACTATGGCTACACCTTC
CDR3aa: CSVEKGAVNYGYTF

abundance: .
d_gene: .
j_gene: TRBJ2-2
v_gene: TRBV5-1
CDR3nt: TGCGCCAGCAGCACGGGCACCGGGGAGCTGTTTTTT
CDR3aa: CASSTGTGELFF

abundance: once
d_gene: TRBD1
j_gene: TRBJ2-7
v_gene: TRBV4-3
CDR3nt: TGCGCCAGCAGCCAAGAACCTACTGGACAGGGGATCGACGAGCAGTACTTC
CDR3aa: CASSQEPTGQGIDEQYF

abundance: .
d_gene: .
j_gene: TRBJ2-5
v_gene: TRBV5-4
CDR3nt: TGTGCCAGCAGCTCGCAGGGTGCCCAAGAGACCCAGTACTTC
CDR3aa: CASSSQGAQETQYF

abundance: .
d_gene: TRBD1
j_gene: TRBJ2-7
v_gene: TRBV29-1
CDR3nt: TGCAGCGTGGGACAGGCACCCTACGAGCAGTACTTC
CDR3aa: CSVGQAPYEQYF

abundance: .
d_gene: .
j_gene: TRBJ1-1
v_gene: TRBV7-2
CDR3nt: TGTGCCAGCAGCTTAGAGGCAGGTTATGAAGCTTTCTTT
CDR3aa: CASSLEAGYEAFF

abundance: .
d_gene: .
j_gene: TRBJ2-1
v_gene: TRBV10-1
CDR3nt: TGCGCCAGCAGTGAGGACAGTAACAATGAGCAGTTCTTC
CDR3aa: CASSEDSNNEQFF

abundance: .
d_gene: .
j_gene: TRBJ2-3
v_gene: TRBV4-1
CDR3nt: TGCGCCAGCAGCCACACCAGGGGAGGCACAGATACGCAGTATTTT
CDR3aa: CASSHTRGGTDTQYF

abundance: .
d_gene: TRBD2
j_gene: TRBJ2-1
v_gene: TRBV10-3
CDR3nt: TGTGCCATCAGTTGGGCGGGGGAGGCTAATGAGCAGTTCTTC
CDR3aa: CAISWAGEANEQFF

abundance: .
d_gene: .
j_gene: TRBJ1-3
v_gene: TRBV29-1
CDR3nt: TGCAGCGTTGAGAGCCCGGTCTCTGGAAACACCATATATTTT
CDR3aa: CSVESPVSGNTIYF

abundance: .
d_gene: .
j_gene: TRBJ1-1
v_gene: TRBV2
CDR3nt: TGTGCCAGCATCTATGAAGACACTGAAGCTTTCTTT
CDR3aa: CASIYEDTEAFF